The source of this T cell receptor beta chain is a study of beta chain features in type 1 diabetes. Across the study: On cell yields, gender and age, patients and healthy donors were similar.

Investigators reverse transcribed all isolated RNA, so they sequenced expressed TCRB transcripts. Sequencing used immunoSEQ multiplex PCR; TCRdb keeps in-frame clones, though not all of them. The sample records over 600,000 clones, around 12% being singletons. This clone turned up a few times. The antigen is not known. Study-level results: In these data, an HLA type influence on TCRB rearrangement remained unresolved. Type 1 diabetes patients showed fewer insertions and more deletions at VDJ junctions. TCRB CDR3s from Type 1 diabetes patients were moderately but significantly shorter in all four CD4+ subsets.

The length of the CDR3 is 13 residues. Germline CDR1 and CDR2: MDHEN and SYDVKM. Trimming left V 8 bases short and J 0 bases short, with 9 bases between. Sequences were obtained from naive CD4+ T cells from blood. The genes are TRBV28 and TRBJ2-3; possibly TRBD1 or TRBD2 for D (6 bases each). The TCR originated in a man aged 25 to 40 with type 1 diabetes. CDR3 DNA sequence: TGTGCCAGCTGGGGGGCCAGCACAGATACGCAGTATTTT. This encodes CASWGASTDTQYF.